Shown below are 5 T cell receptor beta chains from a single sample sequenced in a study of a mutant IDH1 vaccine in newly diagnosed glioma. Generated by immunoSEQ multiplex PCR, the TCRdb table keeps only in-frame clones and is missing some. This sample has some 28,000 clones; roughly 80% occur once, and the top ten carry approximately 17%. The antigens of these receptors remain unknown. Time point reported: week 23, last vaccination. Alongside topical imiquimod, each dose of vaccine comprised 300 ug of mutant IDH1 20-mer peptide. The sequences come from PBMCs, collected from a glioma patient whose treatment included an IDH1 peptide vaccine. These receptors were taken from a woman aged 25 to 39 with glioma.

The chain is built from TRBV9 and TRBJ1-2, with 8 nucleotides matching TRBD1. J was trimmed by 7 bases and V by 4 bases; bases with no gene match: 12. Germline V lookup: CDR1 SGDLS, CDR2 YYNGEE. There are 15 residues in the CDR3. This CDR3 reads CASSYSDRDESGYTF. In nucleotides, the CDR3 is TGTGCCAGCAGCTATTCGGACAGGGATGAGTCTGGCTACACCTTC.

The chain recombines TRBV25-1 with TRBJ2-1; possible D gene TRBD2, 7 bases. This CDR3 comprises 14 residues. CDR1 and CDR2 (germline): MGHDK, SYGVNS. Trimming stripped 1 base from V and 8 bases from J, with 12 bases between. The CDR3: CASSEWEGGDEQFF. For the CDR3, the DNA is TGTGCCAGCAGTGAATGGGAAGGGGGGGATGAGCAGTTCTTC.

This clone was observed a handful of times. This chain connects TRBV11-2 to TRBJ1-1; no clear D. This CDR3 comprises 14 residues. The V end lost 0 bases, the J end lost 1 base, and 6 bases lay between the germline ends. Germline CDR1 reads SGHAT; CDR2 reads FQNNGV. The CDR3 loop is CASSLESGNTEAFF. As DNA, the CDR3 is TGTGCCAGCAGCTTAGAGTCGGGGAACACTGAAGCTTTCTTT.

This clone came up a few times. The V and J genes are TRBV10-3 and TRBJ2-3; D is unclear. The CDR3 has 12 residues. Looked up from germline, CDR1 is ENHRY and CDR2 is SYGVKD. V was pared by 5 bases and J by 10 bases, with 13 bases between. DNA for the CDR3: TGTGCCATCAGTACAGACCCAGGACCGCAGTATTTT. Translating it yields CAISTDPGPQYF.

The rearrangement links TRBV5-4 to TRBJ2-1; the match to TRBD2 covers 7 bases. In germline, CDR1 is SGHNT, CDR2 YYREEE (reference sequence). After removal of 4 bases from V and 0 bases from J, the junction contained 10 bases not matched to a gene. This CDR3 has 17 residues. The CDR3 sequence is CASSPGGKGSSYNEQFF. CDR3 DNA sequence: TGTGCCAGCAGCCCCGGGGGGAAGGGGAGCTCCTACAATGAGCAGTTCTTC.